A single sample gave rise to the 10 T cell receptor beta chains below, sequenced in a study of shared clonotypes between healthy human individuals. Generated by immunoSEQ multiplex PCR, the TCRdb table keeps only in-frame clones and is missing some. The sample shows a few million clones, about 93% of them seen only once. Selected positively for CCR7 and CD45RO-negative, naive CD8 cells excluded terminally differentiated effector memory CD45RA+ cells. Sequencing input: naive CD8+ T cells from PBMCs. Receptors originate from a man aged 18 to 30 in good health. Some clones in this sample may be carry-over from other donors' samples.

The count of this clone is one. The CDR3 spells CASSRDYNGYTF. CDR3 nucleotides: TGTGCCAGTAGTAGGGACTACAATGGCTACACCTTC. This chain connects TRBV19 to TRBJ1-2; possibly TRBD1 for D (5 bases). CDR1 is LNHDA and CDR2 is SQIVND in the germline V gene (reference sequence). This CDR3 has 12 residues. Trimming cost V 4 bases and J 6 bases, with 9 bases left between them.

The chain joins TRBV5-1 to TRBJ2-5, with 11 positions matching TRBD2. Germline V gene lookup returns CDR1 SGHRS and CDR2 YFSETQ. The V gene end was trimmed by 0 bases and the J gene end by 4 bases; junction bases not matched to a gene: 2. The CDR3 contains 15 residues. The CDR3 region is CASSLVAGGVETQYF. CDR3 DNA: TGCGCCAGCAGCTTGGTAGCGGGAGGGGTAGAGACCCAGTACTTC.

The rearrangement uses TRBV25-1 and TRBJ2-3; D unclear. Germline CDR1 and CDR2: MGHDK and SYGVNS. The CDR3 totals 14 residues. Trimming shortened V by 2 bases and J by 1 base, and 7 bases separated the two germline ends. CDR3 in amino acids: CASSERRRTDTQYF. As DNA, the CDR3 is TGTGCCAGCAGTGAAAGGCGCCGCACAGATACGCAGTATTTT.

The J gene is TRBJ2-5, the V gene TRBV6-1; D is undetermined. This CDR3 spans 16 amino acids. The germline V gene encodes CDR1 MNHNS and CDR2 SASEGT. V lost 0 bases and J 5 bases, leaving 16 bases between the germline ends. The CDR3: CASSEALTEYRETQYF. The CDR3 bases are TGTGCCAGCAGTGAAGCGCTGACGGAATATAGGGAGACCCAGTACTTC.

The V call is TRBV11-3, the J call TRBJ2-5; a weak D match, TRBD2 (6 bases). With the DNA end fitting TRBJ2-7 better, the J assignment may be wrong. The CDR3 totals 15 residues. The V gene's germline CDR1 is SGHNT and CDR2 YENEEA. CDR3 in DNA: TGTGCCAGCAGCACCCGGACGGGGGATAACTACGAGCAGTACTTC. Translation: CASSTRTGDNYEQYF.

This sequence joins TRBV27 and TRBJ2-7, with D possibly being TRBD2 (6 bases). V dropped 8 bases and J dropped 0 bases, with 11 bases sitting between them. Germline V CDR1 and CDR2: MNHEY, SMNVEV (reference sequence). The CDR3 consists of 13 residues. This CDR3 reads CASYGGSSYEQYF. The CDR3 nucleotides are TGTGCCAGCTACGGAGGGAGCTCCTACGAGCAGTACTTC.

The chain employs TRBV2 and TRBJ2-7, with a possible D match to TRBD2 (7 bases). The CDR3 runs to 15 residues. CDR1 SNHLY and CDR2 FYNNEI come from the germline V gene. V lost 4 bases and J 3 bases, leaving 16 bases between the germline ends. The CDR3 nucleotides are TGTGCCAGCAGTGTTTCGGGGGGCAATGGCTACGAGCAGTACTTC. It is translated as CASSVSGGNGYEQYF.

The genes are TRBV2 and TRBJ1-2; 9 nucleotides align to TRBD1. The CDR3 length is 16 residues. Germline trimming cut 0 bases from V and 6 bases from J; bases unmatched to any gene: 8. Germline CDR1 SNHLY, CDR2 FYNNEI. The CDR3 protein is CASSEALSGTGHGYTF. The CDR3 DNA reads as TGTGCCAGCAGTGAAGCGCTCTCCGGGACAGGGCATGGCTACACCTTC.

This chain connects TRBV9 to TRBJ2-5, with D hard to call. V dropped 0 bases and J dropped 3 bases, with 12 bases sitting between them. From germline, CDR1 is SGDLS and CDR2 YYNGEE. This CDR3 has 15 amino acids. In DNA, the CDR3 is TGTGCCAGCAGCGTAGGACGAAATACTAAAGAGACCCAGTACTTC. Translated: CASSVGRNTKETQYF.

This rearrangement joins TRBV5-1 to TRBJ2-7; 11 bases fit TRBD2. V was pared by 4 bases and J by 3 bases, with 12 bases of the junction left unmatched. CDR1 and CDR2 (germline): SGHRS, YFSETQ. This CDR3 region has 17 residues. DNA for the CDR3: TGCGCCAGCAGCCCCCCCTCTAATAGCGGGAGGGTCTACGAGCAGTACTTC. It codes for CASSPPSNSGRVYEQYF.